Included here is one T cell receptor beta chain sequence, with context. The sample belongs to a study of blood T cell repertoires in COVID-19. Profiled with immunoSEQ multiplex PCR; TCRdb holds only in-frame clones, not every one. The repertoire has about 170,000 clones, more than 75% of them found once; the top ten carry around 3.5%. This sequence was found in a man between 65 and 80 years old with acute or convalescent COVID-19. The sequenced sample consisted of peripheral blood.

In DNA form, the CDR3 reads TGTGCCACCAGTGATCCTAGCGGGGAGGATACGCAGTATTTT. Its translation: CATSDPSGEDTQYF. The chain employs TRBV24-1 and TRBJ2-3; 9 bases align to TRBD2. Germline lookup yields CDR1 KGHDR and CDR2 SFDVKD. After removal of 3 bases from V and 6 bases from J, the junction contained 3 bases not matched to a gene. This CDR3 region has 14 residues.